Listed here are 13 T cell receptor beta chains from one sample, sequenced in a study of T cells after yellow fever vaccination. TCRdb processed the 5' RACE reads anew with MiXCR; each CDR3 protein has one entry. The data hold about 310,000 distinct CDR3 sequences, with roughly 4% observed a single time. Material: PBMCs, obtained on the day of the yellow fever booster vaccination. Receptors were obtained from a man between 18 and 35 years old who received the YFV17D yellow fever vaccine.

This clonotype has at least ten counts. The chain carries TRBV5-1 and TRBJ2-5, with 8 nucleotides matching TRBD1. This CDR3 region has 15 residues. J was trimmed by 5 bases and V by 4 bases; bases with no gene match: 10. Germline lookup yields CDR1 SGHRS and CDR2 YFSETQ. CDR3 sequence: CASSPRTGRRETQYF. CDR3 coding DNA: TGCGCCAGCAGCCCGCGGACAGGGAGAAGGGAGACCCAGTACTTC.

This clonotype was found a few times. The chain recombines TRBV20-1 with TRBJ2-3; either TRBD1 or TRBD2 may supply D (6 bases each). CDR1 is DFQATT, CDR2 SNEGSKA, per germline (reference sequence). Trimming took 6 bases from V and 5 from J, leaving 21 bases between them. CDR3 length: 15 amino acids. The CDR3 is CSATGARGGRDTQYF. CDR3 in DNA: TGCAGTGCAACGGGGGCTAGAGGGGGGAGAGATACGCAGTATTTT.

This clonotype was picked up many times. The chain joins TRBV29-1 to TRBJ1-4, with D unresolved. CDR1 SQVTM and CDR2 ANQGSEA come from the germline V gene. CDR3 length: 11 residues. The CDR3 reads CCARTNEKLFF. In DNA form, the CDR3 reads TGCTGCGCCCGAACTAATGAAAAACTGTTTTTT.

The V call is TRBV7-8, the J call TRBJ1-2; no clear D. V lost 1 base and J lost 5, with 11 bases in between. This CDR3 comprises 14 residues. CDR1 is SGHVS, CDR2 FQNEAQ, per germline. The CDR3 reads CASSLGAQNYGYTF. The CDR3 region has the DNA TGTGCCAGCAGCTTAGGAGCTCAGAATTATGGCTACACCTTC.

In its sample, this clonotype was seen many times. The DNA for the CDR3 is TGCGCCAGCAGCCCCCTCGACGGGAACACTGAAGCTTTCTTT. Amino acid sequence: CASSPLDGNTEAFF. The V and J genes are TRBV5-1 and TRBJ1-1; D remains ambiguous. CDR1 is SGHRS, CDR2 YFSETQ, per germline. CDR3 size: 14 residues. V lost 4 bases, J lost 1 base, and 11 bases lay in between.

This clonotype was counted at least ten times. The chain employs TRBV28 and TRBJ2-7; maybe TRBD1 (6 bases). The V gene's germline CDR1 is MDHEN and CDR2 SYDVKM. CDR3 length equals 16 residues. Trimming took off 4 bases at V and 0 bases at J, with 16 bases between the two ends. The CDR3 spells CASSSVTGGASYEQYV. The CDR3, as DNA: TGTGCCAGCAGTTCCGTGACAGGCGGTGCCTCCTACGAGCAGTACGTC.

For this clonotype: This clone may be a read error of a much larger clone one base away. The chain combines TRBV29-1 with TRBJ2-7, with D perhaps being TRBD1 or TRBD2 (5 bases each). The V end was cut by 7 bases, the J end by 6 bases, with 22 bases between. This CDR3 comprises 14 residues. Germline values: CDR1 SQVTM, CDR2 ANQGSEA. CDR3 loop: CSDASGTSWAEQYF. The CDR3 DNA is TGCAGCGATGCATCCGGGACCTCCTGGGCCGAGCAGTACTTC.

This clonotype occurred many times. The chain employs TRBV10-3 and TRBJ2-5, with D possibly TRBD1 on 5 matching bases. The V end lost 6 bases, the J end lost 0 bases, and 5 bases lay between the germline ends. CDR3 length: 12 amino acids. Germline CDR1 and CDR2: ENHRY and SYGVKD. This chain's CDR3 is CAIRDNQETQYF. In nucleotides, the CDR3 is TGTGCCATCAGGGACAACCAAGAGACCCAGTACTTC.

Only a few counts were recorded for this clonotype. This chain joins TRBV29-1 and TRBJ1-1, with D perhaps TRBD1 (5 bases). Germline CDR1 and CDR2: SQVTM and ANQGSEA. V was trimmed by 3 bases and J by 4 bases, leaving 18 bases between them. This CDR3 has 15 amino acids. CDR3 nucleotide sequence: TGCAGCGTTGACGAGATCAGGGCTGGTGGCACTGAAGCTTTCTTT. It codes for CSVDEIRAGGTEAFF.

Ten or more counts support this clonotype. V usage is TRBV29-1 and J usage is TRBJ1-2; D gene ambiguous. Germline lookup yields CDR1 SQVTM and CDR2 ANQGSEA. The CDR3 is made up of 13 amino acids. The ends were cut back, 6 bases at V and 5 bases at J, with 16 bases in the middle. The CDR3 is CSVPPKVGYGYTF. The CDR3 region has the DNA TGCAGCGTCCCACCAAAAGTGGGGTATGGCTACACCTTC.

This clonotype was seen repeatedly, ten times or more. The chain's CDR3 is CASSRGGYNEQFF. CDR3 sequence (DNA): TGTGCCAGCAGTCGAGGAGGATACAATGAGCAGTTCTTC. J is TRBJ2-1 and V is TRBV7-9; D may be TRBD2 (5 bases). V was trimmed by 6 bases and J by 4 bases, leaving 10 bases between them. Germline CDR1 SEHNR, CDR2 FQNEAQ (reference sequence). This CDR3 spans 13 amino acids. Supplemented by reference TRBV7-9 and TRBJ2-1, the full variable domain reads DTGVSQNPRHKITKRGQNVTFRCDPISEHNRLYWYRQTLGQGPEFLTYFQNEAQLEKSRLLSDRFSAERPKGSFSTLEIQRTEQGDSAMYLCASSRGGYNEQFFGPGTRLTVL.

This clonotype was seen repeatedly, ten times or more. This chain joins TRBV11-2 and TRBJ2-7, with 9 nucleotides matching TRBD1. V lost 1 base to trimming and J lost 7 bases; unmatched junction nucleotides: 5. CDR1 and CDR2 (germline): SGHAT, FQNNGV. This CDR3 has 14 amino acids. CDR3 sequence reads: CASSLGGDRGEQYV. CDR3 in DNA: TGTGCCAGCAGCTTAGGGGGAGACAGGGGGGAGCAGTACGTC.

The chain links TRBV12-3 or TRBV12-4 to TRBJ2-3; no firm D call. The CDR3 is 13 amino acids. Trimming cost V 8 bases and J 1 base, with 10 bases left between them. CDR3 amino acids: CASDEGRTDTQYF. DNA for the CDR3: TGTGCCAGCGATGAAGGGCGCACAGATACGCAGTATTTT.